The 11 T cell receptor beta chains given below trace back to one sample, sequenced in a study of cytomegalovirus exposure and HLA in healthy donors. The study ran its PCR with 60 Vbeta and 13 Jbeta primers. Sequenced by immunoSEQ multiplex PCR; TCRdb stores in-frame clones only, minus some. The sample includes roughly 190,000 clones, roughly 13% seen only once; the top ten take 7.8%. Sequencing was carried out using PBMCs. The receptors shown here come from a man between 50 and 59 years old in good health and CMV-seropositive.

The CDR3 reads CATGTGNTGELFF. In nucleotides, the CDR3 is TGTGCCACCGGGACAGGGAACACCGGGGAGCTGTTTTTT. The chain joins TRBV28 to TRBJ2-2; TRBD1 agrees at 8 bases. Germline CDR1 is MDHEN and CDR2 is SYDVKM. After removal of 10 bases from V and 1 base from J, the junction contained 2 bases not matched to a gene. The CDR3 is 13 amino acids.

V gene TRBV6-6 combines with J gene TRBJ2-7, with 7 bases that match TRBD1. The germline CDR1 and CDR2 sequences are MNHNY and SVGAGI (reference sequence). This CDR3 comprises 13 residues. V lost 5 bases to trimming and J lost 8 bases; unmatched junction nucleotides: 9. The CDR3 spells CASSAGQAFKQYV. CDR3 in DNA: TGTGCCAGCAGTGCCGGACAGGCATTTAAGCAGTACGTC.

V is TRBV2 and J is TRBJ2-1; D is perhaps TRBD1 (6 bases). Germline assignment: CDR1 SNHLY and CDR2 FYNNEI. The CDR3 loop spans 17 amino acids. Between the trimmed V and J ends, which lost 3 bases and 2 bases, there was a span of 17 bases. CDR3: CASSESSGPGAYNEQFF. The DNA for the CDR3 is TGTGCCAGCAGTGAGAGTTCGGGGCCAGGGGCCTACAATGAGCAGTTCTTC.

The table lists this clone with a few counts. J is TRBJ1-1 and V is TRBV5-1; tentatively, D is TRBD1 (6 bases). The CDR3 spans 16 residues. V lost 4 bases and J 0 bases, leaving 16 bases between the germline ends. Germline CDR1 reads SGHRS; CDR2 reads YFSETQ. CDR3 region: CASSRPPDSLNTEAFF. CDR3 in DNA: TGCGCCAGCAGCCGGCCCCCGGACAGCTTGAACACTGAAGCTTTCTTT.

With regard to this clone: Other DNA sequences in the same sample also yield this CDR3. This rearrangement joins TRBV5-1 to TRBJ2-2; a weak D match, TRBD1 (6 bases). Germline V gene lookup returns CDR1 SGHRS and CDR2 YFSETQ. The V end was cut by 3 bases, the J end by 5 bases, with 8 bases between. The length of the CDR3 is 13 residues. CDR3 in DNA: TGCGCCAGCAGCTCTCAGGGGACCGGGGAGCTGTTTTTT. This codes for CASSSQGTGELFF.

This clone was seen more than once but under ten times. At one of its ends the junction is not consistent with the germline gene, which may arise from a read error. This CDR3 is also generated by other DNA sequences in the sample. The chain uses TRBV5-1 and TRBJ1-1, with TRBD1 matching 7 bases. The CDR3 consists of 13 residues. Germline CDR1 SGHRS, CDR2 YFSETQ. The CDR3 nucleotides read TGCGCCAGCAGCTTGATAGGGGGCACTGAAGCCTTCTTT. Translated, it gives CASSLIGGTEAFF.

The chain links TRBV9 to TRBJ2-2; maybe TRBD2 (5 bases). Trimming removed 4 bases from V and 7 bases from J, with 14 bases in between. Germline V lookup: CDR1 SGDLS, CDR2 YYNGEE. The CDR3 covers 14 residues. DNA for the CDR3: TGTGCCAGCAGCCCAAGGACTCGGGACGGGGAGCTGTTTTTT. The encoded protein is CASSPRTRDGELFF. The complete variable domain, with remaining parts taken from reference TRBV9 and TRBJ2-2, reads DSGVTQTPKHLITATGQRVTLRCSPRSGDLSVYWYQQSLDQGLQFLIQYYNGEERAKGNILERFSAQQFPDLHSELNLSSLELGDSALYFCASSPRTRDGELFFGEGSRLTVL.

The chain links TRBV2 to TRBJ1-5; perhaps TRBD1 as D (6 bases). V shed 6 bases and J shed 0 bases, with 12 bases lying between them. CDR3 length: 15 residues. The germline CDR1 and CDR2 sequences are SNHLY and FYNNEI. The CDR3 DNA is TGTGCCAGCAGCTACGGGACATCTAGCAATCAGCCCCAGCATTTT. Its translation: CASSYGTSSNQPQHF.

This clone was observed once. The chain combines TRBV28 with TRBJ1-2; unclear D gene. Per the germline V gene, CDR1 is MDHEN and CDR2 is SYDVKM. The CDR3 is made up of 13 amino acids. V lost 6 bases and J lost 3, with 11 bases in between. The CDR3 is CASSPETDYGYTF. Here the CDR3 DNA reads TGTGCCAGCAGCCCCGAAACTGACTATGGCTACACCTTC.

Only a few counts were recorded for this clone. The chain couples TRBV28 to TRBJ2-7; 8 bases match TRBD1. Germline V gene lookup returns CDR1 MDHEN and CDR2 SYDVKM. The CDR3 spans 13 residues. Losses at the gene ends were 4 bases for V and 4 bases for J; bases not matched to a gene: 3. This CDR3 is CASSSQGEYEQYV. CDR3 DNA: TGTGCCAGCAGTTCACAGGGGGAATACGAGCAGTACGTC.

This clone occurred a few times. The J gene is TRBJ1-3, the V gene TRBV29-1; D is undetermined. The CDR3 sequence is 13 residues long. The V gene lost 6 bases and the J gene lost 4 bases, with 13 bases spanning the gap. CDR1 and CDR2 from the germline V gene are SQVTM and ANQGSEA. CDR3 nucleotides: TGCAGCGTCGGTAAATCACAGGGAAACACCATATATTTT. This translates into CSVGKSQGNTIYF.